This section outlines one T cell receptor (beta chain) sequence together with its context. This sample is part of a study of CD8 T cells in Susac syndrome. Sequencing of TCR beta was performed on blood CD8+ T cells and on blood CD4+ T cells. Negative isolation was used for CD8+ and CD4+ T cells and FACS enrichment for TEMRA cells. V was cut by 7 bases and J by 2 bases, with 11 bases left in between. The germline CDR1 and CDR2 sequences are MNHNS and SASEGT. This CDR3 spans 13 amino acids. Random hexamers served to reverse transcribe roughly 0.5 to 1 ug RNA. TCR beta CDR3 was amplified by immunoSEQ covering 54 Vbeta and 13 Jbeta. One entry per CDR3 protein, called by TCRdb with MiXCR from the immunoSEQ multiplex PCR reads. The table has 250,000 or so distinct CDR3 sequences, over 85% seen once.

The rearrangement uses TRBV6-1 and TRBJ1-2; possible D gene TRBD1, 5 bases. The TCR originated in a human donor with multiple sclerosis. Sequencing was carried out using CD4+ T cells from PBMCs. CDR3 region: CASNRDGNYGYTF. CDR3 nucleotides: TGTGCCAGCAACCGGGACGGCAACTATGGCTACACCTTC.